The T cell receptor (beta chain) described here comes from a study of blood T cell repertoires in COVID-19. Study processing details: Reference gene primers were amplified, and this amplification served to estimate nucleated cell counts. Measured with immunoSEQ multiplex PCR; TCRdb has only the in-frame clones, and not every one. That table supplies the V and J calls and clone size; D and trimming were determined from the DNA. The table has a few hundred thousand clones, approximately 78% seen once; the top ten hold approximately 5.2%. CDR1 and CDR2 from the germline V gene are LGHNA and YSLEER. V lost 0 bases to trimming and J lost 1 base, with 9 bases between them. The CDR3 runs 15 residues. This clone has a handful of counts.

The chain employs TRBV4-3 and TRBJ2-5; perhaps TRBD1 as D (6 bases). This receptor was taken from a woman aged 70 to 79 with COVID-19, enrolled during active disease. Sequencing input: peripheral blood. The CDR3 loop reads CASSQDNRAQETQYF. The CDR3 coding sequence is TGCGCCAGCAGCCAAGATAACAGGGCCCAAGAGACCCAGTACTTC.